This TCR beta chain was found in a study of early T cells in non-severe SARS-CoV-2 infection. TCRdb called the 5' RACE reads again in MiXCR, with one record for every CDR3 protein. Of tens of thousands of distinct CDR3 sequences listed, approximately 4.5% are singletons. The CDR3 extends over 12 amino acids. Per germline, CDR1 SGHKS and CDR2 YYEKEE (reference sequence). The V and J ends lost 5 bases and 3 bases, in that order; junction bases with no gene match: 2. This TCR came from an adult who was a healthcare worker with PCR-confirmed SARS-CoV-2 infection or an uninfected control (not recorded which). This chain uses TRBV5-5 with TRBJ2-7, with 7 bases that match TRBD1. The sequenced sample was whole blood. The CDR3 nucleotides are TGTGCCAGCAGTGGGACAGACTACGAGCAGTACTTC. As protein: CASSGTDYEQYF.